This T cell receptor (beta chain) was found in a study of blood T cell repertoires in COVID-19 (dated by TCRdb to the early 2020s). General notes on the study: Samples from collaborators originated in the United States, Italy and Spain and spanned both the acute and convalescent phases of COVID-19. Deeply sampled blood TCRbeta repertoires from subjects exposed to, actively infected with, or recovered from COVID-19 were included in the dataset. Where available, HLA class I and class II types were taken from metadata supplied by the sample provider and were not determined by assay-based typing. The samples were drawn from the first 160 participants of the ongoing ImmuneRACE study and from 950 to 1,500 subjects provided by 6 global collaborators. The prospective study material was composed of cDNA or gDNA derived from T cells, B-cell-depleted T cells, or PBMCs. A de-identified subject ID, COVID-19 status, age in years and sex were almost always included in the sample metadata. The repertoires were released in a freely available public database meant as a resource for research on the immune response to SARS-CoV-2.

Points the paper makes about the study in general: Clinical and demographic metadata were provided uncurated, with the amount varying by source and participant.

V gives up 3 bases and J gives up 5 bases, and the segment between their germline ends measures 16 bases. CDR1 and CDR2 are drawn from the germline V gene: SGHTA, FQGNSA. Inclusive of the bounding cysteine and phenylalanine, the CDR3 is 15 residues long. Only CDR3 DNA is held: 45 bases, read in frame from base 1. Enrolling through a virtual design, the prospective study's participants ranged in age from roughly 18 to 95 years and lived across 24 United States geographic areas. To assign participants to cohorts, the prospective study relied on clinical history that participants themselves reported in a screening survey and a study questionnaire. Recovered participants in ImmuneRACE Cohort 3 were defined as having two consecutive negative NP/OP PCR tests, clearance from a healthcare professional, or resolution of symptoms. In the prospective study, whole blood, serum and a nasopharyngeal or oropharyngeal swab were collected from each participant by mobile phlebotomists. Participants in the prospective study had the option to provide additional blood draws and questionnaires over a roughly 2-month period. Before DNA extraction, blood samples from the prospective study were shipped at room temperature or frozen.

Details on this clone: There is no known antigen for this receptor. One base away there is no much larger clone; base qualities are not given.

TCRbeta CDR3 regions were amplified from genomic DNA by means of the immunoSEQ Assay, a bias-controlled multiplex PCR. On the study's bioinformatics: Nucleated cell counts per sample were estimated from amplification of reference gene primers within the assay. Sequence reads were collapsed and filtered to measure the absolute abundance of every unique TCRbeta CDR3 rearrangement. Productive Simpson clonality was computed per sample as the square root of Simpson's diversity index over productive rearrangements. The table was pulled from immuneACCESS by TCRdb, which kept in-frame rearrangements only. Such tables lose some clones; where checked, under half of the loss comes from unresolved V genes, and the rest has no known cause. D and trimming come from the DNA, and the V and J calls and clone size come from that table. The sample table records over 250,000 clones; roughly nine tenths of these occur just once. The top ten clones comprise roughly 2.5% of the sample.

The source of this sequence is a man aged 60 to 75 who had recovered from COVID-19. The V and J segments used are TRBV7-2 and TRBJ1-1, with TRBD1 as a weak D call on 6 bases. Sequencing was performed on PBMCs or T cells enriched from blood (not recorded which). CDR3 reads: CASSFTQGRLTEAFF. The DNA sequence is TGTGCCAGCAGCTTCACACAGGGACGTTTAACTGAAGCTTTCTTT.